This T cell receptor beta chain was sequenced in a study of T cells expressing NK-cell markers. TCRdb reprocessed the 5' RACE reads; each CDR3 protein has one entry and no DNA is given. Its clone listing holds about 260,000 distinct CDR3 sequences. This CDR3 has 12 residues. Per the germline V gene, CDR1 is SQVTM and CDR2 is ANQGSEA. The sequence derives from a young man in good health. This rearrangement joins TRBV29-1 to TRBJ2-7; TCRdb reports TRBD2, a call that lacks DNA to check it against. Sequencing was carried out using blood T cells: a sorted CD56 or NKG2C T cell subset, CD4+ or CD8+ T cells, or bulk PBMC T cells (not recorded which). This CDR3 reads CSVQALGNEQYF.